This is a list of T cell receptor beta chains from one sample in a study of blood T cell repertoires in COVID-19. Here immunoSEQ multiplex PCR was the method, and the copy in TCRdb shows in-frame clones only, minus some. The table has around 150,000 clones, around 91% seen once. Sample: peripheral blood. The receptors were gathered from a woman in her sixties with active COVID-19. Both conserved end residues are part of each CDR3. Each record gives: V gene, clone size, D gene, J gene, CDR3 DNA, CDR3 protein. The D gene is left open where the match is weak. Size is omitted from some rows. Given values are once, few, many or a class for expanded clones.

>TRBV4-3|.|.|TRBJ2-1
TGCGCCAGCAGCCAAGATCAGACAGGTCCCTACAATGAGCAGTTCTTC
CASSQDQTGPYNEQFF
>TRBV29-1|.|TRBD1|TRBJ1-2
TGCAGCGTGCCCCGGACAGGGGGATCGTATGGCTACACCTTC
CSVPRTGGSYGYTF
>TRBV12-3/TRBV12-4|.|.|TRBJ2-2
TGTGCCAGCAGTCCTCAGGTCACCGGGGAGCTGTTTTTT
CASSPQVTGELFF
>TRBV3-1/TRBV3-2|.|TRBD2|TRBJ2-2
TGTGCCAGCAGCCAGGGACTACTCACCGGGGAGCTGTTTTTT
CASSQGLLTGELFF
>TRBV19|.|.|TRBJ2-4
TGTGCCAGTAGTACCCTGACTGGGGGCGGGAGTGCCAAAAACATTCAGTACTTC
CASSTLTGGGSAKNIQYF
>TRBV28|once|TRBD1|TRBJ2-2
TGTGCCAGCGCGGACAGGGGGCCCGGGGAGCTGTTTTTT
CASADRGPGELFF
>TRBV14|.|TRBD2|TRBJ2-3
TGTGCCAGCAGCCCGCGGCCGGGACTAGCGGTGTACTACGTTCAAGATACGCAGTATTTT
CASSPRPGLAVYYVQDTQYF
>TRBV30|once|TRBD1|TRBJ1-6
TGTGCCTGGAGTAGGGGGCTGGCTTTCCCGAATTCACCCCTCCACTTT
CAWSRGLAFPNSPLHF
>TRBV28|once|TRBD2|TRBJ2-1
TGTGCCAGCCTTGAAAGGACTAGCGTGTACAATGAGCAGTTCTTC
CASLERTSVYNEQFF
>TRBV18|.|.|TRBJ2-3
TGTGCCAGCTCCCTCATCGGGGTGCCCACAGATACGCAGTATTTT
CASSLIGVPTDTQYF
>TRBV28|.|.|TRBJ1-3
TGTGCCAGCAGAGTGATGGGGGGGAACACCATATATTTT
CASRVMGGNTIYF
>TRBV9|.|.|TRBJ1-1
TGTGCCAGCAGCGTAGGGGAGGGCGGGGGCTTCTTT
CASSVGEGGGFF
>TRBV28|.|TRBD2|TRBJ2-5
TGTGCCAGCAGTTTCTTCGTGGGAGGGACTCTAGAGACCCAGTACTTC
CASSFFVGGTLETQYF
>TRBV7-6|.|TRBD1|TRBJ2-6
TGTGCCAGCAGATCAGAGGGGGCCAGCTCTGGGGCCAACGTCCTGACTTTC
CASRSEGASSGANVLTF
>TRBV28|.|.|TRBJ1-2
TGTGCCAGCAGGACTCTGGGGACACAGACCTATGGCTACACCTTC
CASRTLGTQTYGYTF
>TRBV27|.|.|TRBJ1-4
TGTGCCAGCGCTTACTCGGGGAGGGGTGAAAAACTGTTTTTT
CASAYSGRGEKLFF
>TRBV7-9|.|.|TRBJ1-4
TGTGCCAGCAGCTTAGCGCGCTCTAATGAAAAACTGTTTTTT
CASSLARSNEKLFF